In this sample, the clone carrying this TCR beta chain turned up a few times. The V end lost 1 base, the J end lost 4 bases, and 7 bases lay between the germline ends. CDR1 and CDR2 (germline): PRHDT, FYEKMQ (reference sequence). This CDR3 spans 13 amino acids. The data were taken from a study of blood T cell repertoires in COVID-19. Study overall: Material from acute and convalescent COVID-19 was sourced from the United States, Italy and Spain.

Assay used: immunoSEQ multiplex PCR; TCRdb lists only in-frame clones, some missing. The sample has more than 95,000 clones; approximately 87% are singletons. The receptor was isolated from a man between 50 and 59 years old with acute or convalescent COVID-19. This chain joins TRBV13 and TRBJ1-2; D might be TRBD1 (5 bases). The sequencing input was peripheral blood. CDR3 sequence (DNA): TGTGCCAGCAGCTTAGACGACAGCTATGGCTACACCTTC. Protein: CASSLDDSYGYTF.